The TCR beta chain under discussion was sequenced for a study of tumor-infiltrating lymphocytes in oesophageal squamous cell carcinoma. Trimming took off 4 bases at V and 4 bases at J, with 5 bases between the two ends. There are 11 residues in the CDR3. CDR1 and CDR2 from the germline V gene are SGHDN and FVKESK. Many counts were recorded for this clonotype. TCRdb ran MiXCR on the PCR reads and lists one entry per CDR3 protein. Here the sample spans more than 15,000 distinct CDR3 sequences, 40% to 55% being singletons. Sequenced input: esophageal tumor tissue. The rearrangement uses TRBV14 and TRBJ2-7, with no clear D. This receptor was identified in a male donor with esophageal squamous cell carcinoma. The CDR3 DNA follows: TGTGCCAGCAGCCTAGGTTACGAGCAGTACTTC. It is translated as CASSLGYEQYF.